This is a list of T cell receptor beta chains from one sample in a study of OX40 agonist ivuxolimab in advanced cancers. The repertoire was sequenced with immunoSEQ multiplex PCR; TCRdb's copy has only in-frame clones and lacks some. The sample lists 77,000 or so clones, about nine tenths seen once, with about 1.8% in the top ten. The sample consisted of CD4+ or CD8+ T cells sorted from blood, taken in a trial of the OX40 agonist ivuxolimab. The receptors come from an adult with an advanced solid tumor such as melanoma, head and neck, liver or kidney cancer. CDR3s include the opening cysteine and the closing phenylalanine or tryptophan. Fields, in order: CDR3 protein, CDR3 DNA, J gene, V gene, clone size, D gene. D genes are given only for firm matches. For some rows the clone size is stated as once, few or many, or as a class when expanded; others skip it.

CDR3aa: CASSLGSGFYEQYF
CDR3nt: TGTGCCAGCAGCTTAGGTTCGGGGTTCTACGAGCAGTACTTC
j_gene: TRBJ2-7
v_gene: TRBV7-2
abundance: NA
d_gene: NA

CDR3aa: CASSLIDGYTF
CDR3nt: TGTGCCAGCAGCTTGATAGATGGCTACACCTTC
j_gene: TRBJ1-2
v_gene: TRBV5-4
abundance: once
d_gene: NA

CDR3aa: CASRRDSSTDTQYF
CDR3nt: TGTGCCAGTCGGCGGGACAGTAGCACAGATACGCAGTATTTT
j_gene: TRBJ2-3
v_gene: TRBV7-9
abundance: once
d_gene: NA

CDR3aa: CATSRDLTGTGELFF
CDR3nt: TGTGCCACCAGCAGAGATCTTACAGGGACCGGGGAGCTGTTTTTT
j_gene: TRBJ2-2
v_gene: TRBV15
abundance: NA
d_gene: NA

CDR3aa: CAWKTSGTRRGELFF
CDR3nt: TGTGCCTGGAAAACTTCCGGGACTAGGCGTGGGGAGCTGTTTTTT
j_gene: TRBJ2-2
v_gene: TRBV30
abundance: NA
d_gene: TRBD2

CDR3aa: CAISWTENTGELFF
CDR3nt: TGTGCCATCAGTTGGACAGAGAACACCGGGGAGCTGTTTTTT
j_gene: TRBJ2-2
v_gene: TRBV10-3
abundance: NA
d_gene: NA

CDR3aa: CASNRDTTKNIQYF
CDR3nt: TGTGCCAGCAACCGGGACACTACCAAAAACATTCAGTACTTC
j_gene: TRBJ2-4
v_gene: TRBV19
abundance: NA
d_gene: NA

CDR3aa: CASSLVPEGTEAFF
CDR3nt: TGTGCCAGCAGCTTAGTACCTGAGGGCACTGAAGCTTTCTTT
j_gene: TRBJ1-1
v_gene: TRBV7-2
abundance: NA
d_gene: NA

CDR3aa: CASRFPPGESADTQYF
CDR3nt: TGTGCCAGCAGGTTCCCACCAGGGGAGTCTGCAGATACGCAGTATTTT
j_gene: TRBJ2-3
v_gene: TRBV7-3
abundance: NA
d_gene: NA

CDR3aa: CASSDGPDPRETQYF
CDR3nt: TGTGCCAGCAGTGACGGCCCAGACCCGAGGGAGACCCAGTACTTC
j_gene: TRBJ2-5
v_gene: TRBV2
abundance: NA
d_gene: NA

CDR3aa: CASSIYRQLAKNIQYF
CDR3nt: TGTGCCAGTAGTATATATCGACAGTTGGCCAAAAACATTCAGTACTTC
j_gene: TRBJ2-4
v_gene: TRBV19
abundance: NA
d_gene: NA

CDR3aa: CASSQGENEQFF
CDR3nt: TGTGCCAGCTCACAGGGGGAAAATGAGCAGTTCTTC
j_gene: TRBJ2-1
v_gene: TRBV18
abundance: NA
d_gene: NA

CDR3aa: CASSHRLTIYEQYF
CDR3nt: TGTGCCAGCAGCCACCGACTCACGATCTACGAGCAGTACTTC
j_gene: TRBJ2-7
v_gene: TRBV11-3
abundance: NA
d_gene: NA

CDR3aa: CASSREALSGYTF
CDR3nt: TGTGCCAGTTCCAGGGAGGCCCTTTCGGGCTACACCTTC
j_gene: TRBJ1-2
v_gene: TRBV19
abundance: NA
d_gene: NA

CDR3aa: CASSPDFGQPQHF
CDR3nt: TGCGCCAGCAGCCCCGATTTCGGTCAGCCCCAGCATTTT
j_gene: TRBJ1-5
v_gene: TRBV5-1
abundance: NA
d_gene: NA

CDR3aa: CASSEGPNTEAFF
CDR3nt: TGTGCCAGCAGCGAGGGACCAAACACTGAAGCTTTCTTT
j_gene: TRBJ1-1
v_gene: TRBV9
abundance: NA
d_gene: NA